Listed below are T cell receptor beta chains from one sample, sequenced in a study of T-cell memory formation after mild COVID-19. Each CDR3 protein is one row after TCRdb ran MiXCR on the 5' RACE reads. The repertoire consists of under 450,000 distinct CDR3 sequences, with more than 20% occurring once and the leading ten covering about 12%. Sequences were obtained from PBMCs or a T cell subset sorted from them (not recorded which). These receptors were obtained from an adult woman who had mild COVID-19 (a few samples of this study predate the infection). Cell type and time point are not known. Each CDR3 is given with its conserved first and last residue. A D gene is named only where the DNA matches it firmly. Clone size is not always given. Where it is, it says once, few, many or a class for expanded clones.

NA 16 NA TRBJ1-1 TRBV4-3 TGCGCCAGCAGCCAGGGGGTCCGGGCGTGGGACACTGAAGCTTTCTTT CASSQGVRAWDTEAFF
NA 14 NA TRBJ2-2 TRBV3-1 TGTGCCAGCAGCCAAGATTCCGCCGGATCTGAGCTGTTTTTT CASSQDSAGSELFF
TRBD1 15 few TRBJ2-7 TRBV9 TGTGCCAGCAGCGTAGATTCAGGGGGCGGCTACGAGCAGTACTTC CASSVDSGGGYEQYF
NA 13 few TRBJ1-1 TRBV6-2/TRBV6-3 TGTGCCATATCGAGGAATTCGGACACTGAAGCTTTCTTT CAISRNSDTEAFF
NA 13 NA TRBJ1-1 TRBV29-1 TGCAGCGGATATAGGGCAGTGGACACTGAAGCTTTCTTT CSGYRAVDTEAFF
NA 15 many TRBJ1-1 TRBV5-5 TGTGCCAGCAGCCCCCCCGGGACGGTGAACACTGAAGCTTTCTTT CASSPPGTVNTEAFF
NA 12 NA TRBJ1-1 TRBV6-2/TRBV6-3 TGTGCCAGCAGGAACGGGTGGGCTGAAGCTTTCTTT CASRNGWAEAFF
TRBD1 17 NA TRBJ1-4 TRBV7-6 TGTGCCAGCAGCTTACCCGTGAGAGGGGGCGTTGGTGAAAAACTGTTTTTT CASSLPVRGGVGEKLFF
NA 17 few TRBJ2-3 TRBV11-3 TGTGCCAGCAGCCCCGGAGGGGGGACAGAGTTCACAGATACGCAGTATTTT CASSPGGGTEFTDTQYF
TRBD1 15 NA TRBJ2-7 TRBV6-2/TRBV6-3 TGTGCCAGCAGACGCCCTGGGACAGTTGACTACGAGCAGTACTTC CASRRPGTVDYEQYF
NA 13 NA TRBJ1-6 TRBV6-5 TGTGCCAGCAGTTATACCGACAGGACACCCCTCCACTTT CASSYTDRTPLHF